Listed below are T cell receptor beta chains from one sample, sequenced in a study of post-analysis software for immune sequencing data. TCRdb used MiXCR to reprocess the PCR reads, holding one entry per CDR3 protein. The data contain 650,000 to 900,000 distinct CDR3 sequences, about half of them singletons. Material for sequencing was blood. The receptors shown here come from a girl between 5 and 17 years old with multiple sclerosis. CDR3s leave out the opening cysteine and the closing phenylalanine or tryptophan.

>TRBJ2-7|TRBV9
ASSVEGRAIDEQY
>TRBJ2-5|TRBV11-1
ASSLVRQDYQETQY
>TRBJ1-2|TRBV2
ASSEGVGGGYT
>TRBJ1-2|TRBV9
ASSVGSTSYGYT
>TRBJ2-1|TRBV3-1
ASSQDRPNEQF
>TRBJ2-7|TRBV9
ASSGTLAGTQDGEQY
>TRBJ2-1|TRBV5-1
ASSSDGLGEQF
>TRBJ2-1|TRBV19
ASSISWNNEQF
>TRBJ1-6|TRBV7-2
ASSLAQGGRNSPLH
>TRBJ2-5|TRBV9
ASSAPSSGETQY